These 30 T cell receptor beta chains share one sample of origin, sequenced in a study of Graves' ophthalmopathy and Graves' hyperthyroidism (dated by TCRdb to the late 2010s). TCRdb shows the sequencer as Illumina HiSeq 2000. TCR beta CDR3 regions were amplified from RNA transcripts for repertoire sequencing. HTBI primers and the Qiagen OneStep RT-PCR kit were used in a first-round RT-PCR, which was followed by a second-round multiplex PCR, size selection and purification. TCRdb handled the public reads itself, with Q25 trimming in fastp and clone calling in MiXCR, and kept productive beta chains. Records with the same CDR3 protein are collapsed into one entry carrying the most frequent genes and DNA. The sample contains around 670,000 distinct CDR3 sequences, 40% of them found a single time. In total, the top ten clones hold 40% to 45% of the sample. Sequenced sample: peripheral blood. The receptors stem from an adult man with Graves' ophthalmopathy.

This clonotype was observed at least ten times. The rearrangement links TRBV7-9 to TRBJ1-2; 7 bases align to TRBD1. Germline lookup yields CDR1 SEHNR and CDR2 FQNEAQ (reference sequence). Unmatched junction bases numbered 6, after V lost 4 bases and J lost 4 bases. The CDR3 loop spans 14 amino acids. The CDR3 sequence is CASSSQGLSYGYTF. As DNA, the CDR3 is TGTGCCAGCAGCTCACAGGGGCTGTCCTATGGCTACACCTTC.

The genes are TRBV5-6 and TRBJ2-7, with D tentatively TRBD1 or TRBD2 (5 bases each). Germline lookup yields CDR1 SGHDT and CDR2 YYEEEE. V was pared by 4 bases and J by 7 bases, with 15 bases between. CDR3 length equals 13 residues. CDR3 in DNA: TGTGCCAGCAGCCCTGGGACCGAACGGGAGCAGTACTTC. Translation: CASSPGTEREQYF.

This clonotype was recorded at least ten times. The rearrangement joins TRBV16 to TRBJ1-2, with D hard to call. Trimming stripped 4 bases from V and 2 bases from J, with 8 bases between. Germline V gives CDR1 KGHSY, CDR2 FQNENV. This CDR3 comprises 13 residues. The CDR3 DNA is TGTGCCAGCAGCCCGCAGCAGAACTATGGCTACACCTTC. Protein product: CASSPQQNYGYTF.

The chain employs TRBV20-1 and TRBJ1-1; 9 nucleotides line up with TRBD1. This CDR3 region has 12 residues. Germline lookup yields CDR1 DFQATT and CDR2 SNEGSKA (reference sequence). The V and J ends lost 4 bases and 8 bases, in that order; junction bases with no gene match: 5. This CDR3 is CSATGTGFEAFF. The CDR3, as DNA: TGCAGTGCTACCGGGACAGGGTTCGAAGCTTTCTTT.

The chain couples TRBV7-9 to TRBJ2-7, with a possible D match to TRBD2 (7 bases). Germline V gives CDR1 SEHNR, CDR2 FQNEAQ (reference sequence). V was clipped by 2 bases and J by 5 bases, with 13 bases between them. The CDR3 is made up of 14 amino acids. The CDR3 DNA reads TGTGCCAGCAGCTTATCGGGGGGCTTGGACGAGCAGTACTTC. It codes for CASSLSGGLDEQYF.

This clonotype was counted ten times or more. This chain joins TRBV7-9 and TRBJ1-1; a weak D match, TRBD1 (6 bases). CDR1 and CDR2 from the germline V gene are SEHNR and FQNEAQ (reference sequence). The CDR3 runs 13 residues. Deletions cut 8 bases from V and 0 bases from J, with 10 bases between. CDR3 residues: CASGQYMNTEAFF. The CDR3 nucleotides are TGTGCCAGCGGACAGTACATGAACACTGAAGCTTTCTTT.

The rearrangement uses TRBV7-2 and TRBJ1-2, with 9 positions matching TRBD1. V was pared by 3 bases and J by 4 bases, with 6 bases of the junction left unmatched. There are 15 residues in the CDR3. Germline V lookup: CDR1 SGHTA, CDR2 FQGNSA. Written as DNA, the CDR3 is TGTGCCAGCAGCTTCACAGGGGGCGGCGGCTATGGCTACACCTTC. Its protein is CASSFTGGGGYGYTF.

The gene calls are TRBV24-1 and TRBJ1-4, with 9 bases identical to TRBD1. J gave up 11 bases and V 4 bases, and 13 bases lay outside the gene matches. Per the germline V gene, CDR1 is KGHDR and CDR2 is SFDVKD. The CDR3 is made up of 16 amino acids. The CDR3 DNA reads as TGTGCCACCAGTGACCCAGGGACAGGGACGATGGATAAACTGTTTTTT. It translates to CATSDPGTGTMDKLFF.

The chain employs TRBV9 and TRBJ2-7; D possibly corresponds to TRBD1 (6 bases). This CDR3 has 13 residues. Trimming took off 7 bases at V and 5 bases at J, with 16 bases between the two ends. The germline CDR1 and CDR2 sequences are SGDLS and YYNGEE. The CDR3 DNA follows: TGTGCCAGCTCCTCGACAGGTCGGCACGAGCAGTACTTC. It codes for CASSSTGRHEQYF. Full variable domain (remainder filled in from reference TRBV9 and TRBJ2-7): DSGVTQTPKHLITATGQRVTLRCSPRSGDLSVYWYQQSLDQGLQFLIQYYNGEERAKGNILERFSAQQFPDLHSELNLSSLELGDSALYFCASSSTGRHEQYFGPGTRLTVT.

The chain couples TRBV25-1 to TRBJ2-2, with 7 bases identical to TRBD1. Trimming removed 6 bases from V and 5 bases from J; junction bases left unmatched: 15. The germline gives CDR1 MGHDK, CDR2 SYGVNS. The CDR3 contains 17 residues. CDR3 protein: CASSQDRVWVNTGELFF. CDR3 in DNA: TGTGCCAGCAGCCAAGACAGGGTCTGGGTGAATACCGGGGAGCTGTTTTTT.

The chain has TRBV18 and TRBJ1-1; weak D call: TRBD1 (6 bases). The CDR3 runs to 15 residues. Trimming pared 3 bases from V and 0 bases from J, leaving 11 bases between. Germline V gives CDR1 KGHSH, CDR2 LQKENI. CDR3 in DNA: TGTGCCAGCTCACCGCACAGGGACATGAACACTGAAGCTTTCTTT. It is translated as CASSPHRDMNTEAFF.

As regards this clonotype: One junction end does not reproduce the germline sequence, and a read error may be involved. This chain joins TRBV10-2 and TRBJ2-3; the match to TRBD2 covers 15 bases. Germline CDR1 WSHSY, CDR2 SAAADI. This CDR3 spans 17 amino acids. The CDR3 DNA reads as TGTGCCAGCAGCCCCGGGACTAGCGGGGGGCTAACAGATACGCAGTATTTT. Translated: CASSPGTSGGLTDTQYF.

Concerning this clonotype itself: A single base separates this from a much larger clone, so it may be a read error. The chain is built from TRBV15 and TRBJ1-4; D may be TRBD1 (6 bases). Germline V gives CDR1 LNHNV, CDR2 YYDKDF (reference sequence). V shed 5 bases and J shed 5 bases, with 12 bases lying between them. The CDR3 spans 14 residues. Written as DNA, the CDR3 is TGTGCCACCAGCTCAGGGGTCGTGAATGAAAAACTGTTTTTT. Protein sequence: CATSSGVVNEKLFF.

CDR3 residues: CSATKGFLNTEAFF. CDR3 in DNA: TGCAGTGCTACCAAGGGGTTTTTGAACACTGAAGCTTTCTTT. The rearrangement joins TRBV20-1 to TRBJ1-1, with D possibly TRBD1 on 5 matching bases. The CDR3 runs to 14 residues. In germline, CDR1 is DFQATT, CDR2 SNEGSKA (reference sequence). The V end lost 4 bases, the J end lost 0 bases, and 12 bases lay between the germline ends.

This clonotype was seen many times. This CDR3 is CASSPGQASHEQYF. The CDR3 coding sequence is TGTGCCAGCAGCCCGGGACAGGCTAGTCACGAGCAGTACTTC. This chain links TRBV7-2 with TRBJ2-7, with 8 bases fitting TRBD1. In germline, CDR1 is SGHTA, CDR2 FQGNSA. CDR3 length: 14 amino acids. V lost 5 bases and J lost 5; bases outside the gene matches: 8.

This clonotype was recorded many times. The CDR3 loop reads CATSDFGKLFF. The CDR3, as DNA: TGTGCCACCAGTGATTTCGGGAAACTGTTTTTT. The J gene is TRBJ1-4, the V gene TRBV24-1; D uncertain. The CDR3 is 11 amino acids. The V end was cut by 1 base, the J end by 11 bases, with 4 bases between. Germline CDR1 is KGHDR and CDR2 is SFDVKD.

This clonotype occurred many times. This sequence joins TRBV7-9 and TRBJ1-6, with no clear D. V was clipped by 1 base and J by 10 bases, with 17 bases between them. The CDR3 covers 16 residues. Looked up from germline, CDR1 is SEHNR and CDR2 is FQNEAQ (reference sequence). The CDR3 DNA follows: TGTGCCAGCAGCTTAGGGGGTGAGGGTGGTAACTCACCCCTCCACTTT. Its translation is CASSLGGEGGNSPLHF.

This clonotype was counted many times. The gene calls are TRBV11-2 and TRBJ1-1; 7 positions agree with TRBD1. Germline values: CDR1 SGHAT, CDR2 FQNNGV. With 6 bases clipped from V and 5 bases from J, the junction kept 6 bases outside the gene matches. There are 13 residues in the CDR3. As DNA, the CDR3 is TGTGCCAGCAGTTTAACAGGGGAAACTGAAGCTTTCTTT. Translating gives CASSLTGETEAFF.

The chain couples TRBV7-9 to TRBJ2-7; D may be TRBD1 or TRBD2 (5 bases each). V shed 5 bases and J shed 7 bases, with 24 bases lying between them. This CDR3 spans 16 amino acids. Germline V CDR1 and CDR2: SEHNR, FQNEAQ (reference sequence). The CDR3 spells CASSAPRDVGVGEQYF. In DNA form, the CDR3 reads TGTGCCAGCAGCGCGCCGAGGGACGTCGGTGTTGGTGAGCAGTACTTC.

The rearrangement links TRBV5-4 to TRBJ2-5, with D possibly TRBD1 on 5 matching bases. The CDR3 is 15 residues long. CDR1 and CDR2 from the germline V gene are SGHNT and YYREEE (reference sequence). Trimming left V 0 bases short and J 5 bases short, with 14 bases between. The CDR3 region is CASSLVQGKRETQYF. The CDR3 DNA is TGTGCCAGCAGCTTGGTTCAGGGAAAACGGGAGACCCAGTACTTC.

J is TRBJ1-6 and V is TRBV20-1, with TRBD1 as a possible D gene (6 bases). The CDR3 is 15 residues long. The ends were cut back, 4 bases at V and 6 bases at J, with 16 bases in the middle. CDR1 is DFQATT and CDR2 is SNEGSKA in the germline V gene (reference sequence). CDR3 residues: CSAMRGSPGNSPLHF. CDR3 DNA sequence: TGCAGTGCTATGAGGGGGTCCCCGGGTAATTCACCCCTCCACTTT.

This clonotype came up a few times. The rearrangement links TRBV7-2 to TRBJ2-5; D not certain. CDR1 and CDR2 from the germline V gene are SGHTA and FQGNSA. The CDR3 is 14 residues long. V lost 1 base and J 5 bases, leaving 11 bases between the germline ends. In DNA form, the CDR3 reads TGTGCCAGCAGCTTAGAAGTGTCGTTGGAGACCCAGTACTTC. Its translation: CASSLEVSLETQYF.

As DNA, the CDR3 is TGTGCCACCAGCAGCAGCCCCCGGGACCCCAAAAACACTGAAGCTTTCTTT. The encoded protein is CATSSSPRDPKNTEAFF. The V gene is TRBV15, the J gene TRBJ1-1; a possible D gene is TRBD1 (5 bases). The V end lost 3 bases, the J end lost 2 bases, and 19 bases lay between the germline ends. CDR3 length equals 17 residues. Germline V lookup: CDR1 LNHNV, CDR2 YYDKDF (reference sequence).

The sample holds many counts of this clonotype. This chain links TRBV9 with TRBJ2-5; 12 nucleotides align to TRBD2. With 2 bases clipped from V and 5 bases from J, the junction kept 7 bases outside the gene matches. Germline CDR1 is SGDLS and CDR2 is YYNGEE. This CDR3 has 16 amino acids. CDR3 in DNA: TGTGCCAGCAGCGTGCTAGCGGGAGGGGTGCCGGAGACCCAGTACTTC. This translates into CASSVLAGGVPETQYF.

The chain's CDR3 is CASIPQGQTNQPQHF. CDR3 coding DNA: TGTGCCAGCATACCTCAGGGGCAGACCAATCAGCCCCAGCATTTT. The rearrangement joins TRBV25-1 to TRBJ1-5; possibly TRBD1 for D (6 bases). CDR1 is MGHDK and CDR2 is SYGVNS in the germline V gene. V lost 7 bases, J lost 3 bases, and 16 bases lay in between. The CDR3 sequence is 15 residues long.

There are a few counts of this clonotype. The chain combines TRBV20-1 with TRBJ1-3, with a weak D call TRBD1 (6 bases). CDR1 DFQATT and CDR2 SNEGSKA come from the germline V gene (reference sequence). Trimming removed 7 bases at V and 6 bases at J, with 16 bases between. The CDR3 totals 13 residues. The CDR3 region has the DNA TGCAGTGGCTGGACAGCCAGACTAAACACCATATATTTT. Translation: CSGWTARLNTIYF.

This clonotype was recorded only once. This chain uses TRBV29-1 with TRBJ2-5; D not certain. The CDR3 totals 10 residues. Germline assignment: CDR1 SQVTM and CDR2 ANQGSEA. The CDR3 sequence is CRTDAETQYF. As DNA, the CDR3 is TGCAGAACGGACGCGGAGACCCAGTACTTC. Drawing the rest from reference TRBV29-1 and TRBJ2-5, the complete variable domain is SAVISQKPSRDICQRGTSLTIQCQVDSQVTMMFWYRQQPGQSLTLIATANQGSEATYESGFVIDKFPISRPNLTFSTLTVSNMSPEDSSIYLCRTDAETQYFGPGTRLLVL.

V gene TRBV20-1 combines with J gene TRBJ2-5; 13 bases map to TRBD2. This CDR3 is 15 amino acids long. The germline V gene encodes CDR1 DFQATT and CDR2 SNEGSKA (reference sequence). The J segment lost 5 bases and the V segment lost 4 bases, leaving 7 bases of the junction unmatched. The CDR3 spells CSAMGLAGYRETQYF. CDR3 sequence (DNA): TGCAGTGCTATGGGACTAGCGGGGTACCGGGAGACCCAGTACTTC.

The DNA of the CDR3 is TGTGCCAGCAGCTCCCCCGGGGGGCTTTCCTACGAGCAGTACTTC. Translation gives CASSSPGGLSYEQYF. V usage is TRBV11-1 and J usage is TRBJ2-7, with a weak D call TRBD2 (7 bases). This CDR3 comprises 15 residues. Trimming removed 4 bases from V and 1 base from J, with 14 bases in between. Germline lookup yields CDR1 SGHAT and CDR2 FQDESV (reference sequence).

CDR3 amino acids: CSARTRKNTGELFF. DNA of the CDR3: TGCAGTGCTAGAACTCGCAAGAACACCGGGGAGCTGTTTTTT. This chain uses TRBV20-1 with TRBJ2-2; D uncertain. V lost 2 bases to trimming and J lost 1 base, with 8 bases between them. The germline V gene encodes CDR1 DFQATT and CDR2 SNEGSKA (reference sequence). The CDR3 runs to 14 residues.